Below are 13 T cell receptor beta chains sequenced from a single sample in a study of T cell repertoires in cytomegalovirus infection. MiXCR was run by TCRdb on the reads, yielding one entry per CDR3 protein. Of approximately 1,000,000 distinct CDR3 sequences detected, about a third appear once; the ten largest clones hold 13%. Their antigen targets remain unknown. The input for sequencing was cultured CD8+ T cells from PBMCs, taken from culture after CMV antigen stimulation. The receptors originated from a human donor in good health (CMV status not recorded). Some clones in this sample may be carry-over from other donors' samples.

In its sample, this clonotype was seen many times. The rearrangement joins TRBV4-2 to TRBJ1-1, with D uncertain. The V and J ends lost 0 bases and 0 bases respectively, with 8 bases between them. The length of the CDR3 is 15 residues. Looked up from germline, CDR1 is LGHNA and CDR2 is YNFKEQ. CDR3 protein: CASSQDTAMNTEAFF. The CDR3 nucleotides are TGTGCCAGCAGCCAAGATACAGCTATGAACACTGAAGCTTTCTTT.

V is TRBV6-1 and J is TRBJ2-3; D not resolved. CDR1 and CDR2 (germline): MNHNS, SASEGT. V lost 7 bases and J 3 bases, leaving 23 bases between the germline ends. This CDR3 is 17 amino acids long. The CDR3 sequence is CASKNRAYFGETDTQYF. For the CDR3, the DNA is TGTGCCAGCAAAAACAGAGCCTACTTTGGAGAGACAGATACGCAGTATTTT.

The chain carries TRBV7-9 and TRBJ2-1, with a weak D call TRBD1 (6 bases). CDR3 length: 16 amino acids. The V gene's germline CDR1 is SEHNR and CDR2 FQNEAQ (reference sequence). V gave up 1 base and J gave up 4 bases, with 14 bases separating them. CDR3 bases: TGTGCCAGCAGCTTAGTCGACAGGAGCCCTTACAATGAGCAGTTCTTC. This translates into CASSLVDRSPYNEQFF.

The chain has TRBV6-5 and TRBJ1-1; no reliable D call. CDR1 is MNHEY and CDR2 is SVGAGI in the germline V gene. Deletions cut 5 bases from V and 7 bases from J, with 11 bases between. The CDR3 extends over 12 amino acids. Here the CDR3 reads CASSTGRLEAFF. In nucleotides, the CDR3 is TGTGCCAGCAGTACGGGTAGACTTGAAGCTTTCTTT.

The gene calls are TRBV6-4 and TRBJ2-2; D gene unclear. CDR3 length: 17 amino acids. CDR1 and CDR2 (germline): MRHNA, SNTAGT. V was clipped by 6 bases and J by 1 base, with 18 bases between them. The chain's CDR3 is CASRDRQSNRNTGELFF. CDR3 nucleotide sequence: TGTGCCAGCAGGGATAGGCAGAGTAACAGGAACACCGGGGAGCTGTTTTTT.

The V gene is TRBV13, the J gene TRBJ1-1; 7 bases agree with TRBD1. Germline V gene data show CDR1 as PRHDT and CDR2 as FYEKMQ (reference sequence). This CDR3 comprises 14 residues. Trimming at V came to 5 bases and at J to 6 bases, leaving 9 bases not matched to a gene. CDR3 amino acids: CASSPDRRRAEAFF. The DNA of the CDR3 is TGTGCCAGCAGCCCGGACAGGCGGAGGGCTGAAGCTTTCTTT. Drawing the rest from reference TRBV13 and TRBJ1-1, the complete variable domain is AAGVIQSPRHLIKEKRETATLKCYPIPRHDTVYWYQQGPGQDPQFLISFYEKMQSDKGSIPDRFSAQQFSDYHSELNMSSLELGDSALYFCASSPDRRRAEAFFGQGTRLTVV.

A few counts support this clonotype. In DNA form, the CDR3 reads TGTGCCAGCAGTACCGGATCCGGGACGTATTCTGGCTACACCTTC. This gives the protein CASSTGSGTYSGYTF. The genes are TRBV27 and TRBJ1-2; D perhaps matches TRBD1 (5 bases). The V gene's germline CDR1 is MNHEY and CDR2 SMNVEV (reference sequence). Trimming took 5 bases from V and 7 from J, leaving 20 bases between them. The CDR3 has 15 residues.

The chain employs TRBV4-1 and TRBJ1-1; D is possibly TRBD1 (6 bases). The CDR3 is 17 amino acids. V was cut by 4 bases and J by 1 base, with 19 bases left in between. Germline lookup yields CDR1 MGHRA and CDR2 YSYEKL. Written as DNA, the CDR3 is TGCGCCAGCAGCCCGCAGGGGCTAGCTGTAACGAACACTGAAGCTTTCTTT. Protein sequence: CASSPQGLAVTNTEAFF.

This clonotype was counted at least ten times. The rearrangement uses TRBV7-2 and TRBJ1-2; D may be TRBD1 (6 bases). V lost 3 bases and J lost 4, with 27 bases in between. CDR3 length equals 19 residues. Germline loops: CDR1 SGHTA, CDR2 FQGNSA. Written as DNA, the CDR3 is TGTGCCAGCAGCTTGGGGGGCGCAGAACTGTTACGGGTATTCTATGGCTACACCTTC. This codes for CASSLGGAELLRVFYGYTF.

The chain recombines TRBV7-9 with TRBJ2-7, with D uncertain. Trimming took off 6 bases at V and 5 bases at J, with 8 bases between the two ends. Germline CDR1 reads SEHNR; CDR2 reads FQNEAQ (reference sequence). CDR3 length: 11 residues. The CDR3 bases are TGTGCCAGCAGACTTAGGAACGAGCAGTACTTC. It codes for CASRLRNEQYF.

This clonotype was detected ten times or more. J is TRBJ1-2 and V is TRBV7-2, with no clear D. Germline assignment: CDR1 SGHTA and CDR2 FQGNSA. V was trimmed by 1 base and J by 4 bases, leaving 19 bases between them. This CDR3 region has 17 residues. This chain's CDR3 is CASSLEVGGAARYGYTF. CDR3 in DNA: TGTGCCAGCAGCTTAGAGGTTGGTGGAGCCGCCCGCTATGGCTACACCTTC.

This clonotype was detected a few times. V usage is TRBV6-1 and J usage is TRBJ2-7; no clear D gene. The CDR3 is made up of 16 amino acids. V was trimmed by 5 bases and J by 0 bases, leaving 17 bases between them. Germline CDR1 and CDR2: MNHNS and SASEGT. The CDR3 sequence: CASSWAPAGNSYEQYF. The CDR3 coding sequence is TGTGCCAGCAGTTGGGCCCCGGCTGGGAACTCCTACGAGCAGTACTTC.

This clonotype showed up just a few times. This chain uses TRBV6-1 with TRBJ1-1; D remains ambiguous. CDR3 length: 13 amino acids. Germline CDR1 reads MNHNS; CDR2 reads SASEGT. Trimming took 6 bases from V and 4 from J, leaving 12 bases between them. CDR3 sequence reads: CASRATPGTEAFF. Written as DNA, the CDR3 is TGTGCCAGCAGGGCGACCCCGGGCACTGAAGCTTTCTTT.